The clone carrying this T cell receptor beta chain was counted many times. The antigen remains unidentified. Unique molecular identifiers were attached to individual cDNA molecules within the library. TCRdb reprocessed the RACE reads via MiXCR and lists one record per CDR3 protein. The sample yields 150,000 to 200,000 distinct CDR3 sequences, 13% to 15% seen once. This CDR3 is built from 13 residues. Germline V gene data show CDR1 as SGHTA and CDR2 as FQGNSA. Trimming left V 1 base short and J 2 bases short, with 5 bases between. The sample comes from a study of human T cells and chemical hapten exposure. In the study overall: Alopecia areata, totalis or universalis was found in mostly female patients. Broader study findings: Unchanged with DPC sensitization were TCRs above 1 in 1000 frequency. Counts of expanded TCRs (at PT1) showed a positive correlation with patch test score.

Time point here: patch test 1, 2 weeks after DPC sensitization. The treatment: therapeutic diphenylcyclopropenone sensitization with weekly scalp DPC. The genes are TRBV7-2 and TRBJ1-2; D ambiguous. This sequence was found in a woman aged 25 to 39 with alopecia areata. Some clones in this sample may be carry-over from other donors' samples. Sample: whole blood, taken in connection with sensitization to the hapten diphenylcyclopropenone (DPC). For the CDR3, the DNA is TGTGCCAGCAGCTTAGGGCAGAACTATGGCTACACCTTC. Translation: CASSLGQNYGYTF.